This T cell receptor beta chain is from a study of T cell responses to AZD1222 COVID-19 vaccine. Study context: Second-dose recipients at about 4 or about 12 weeks were treated as one pooled group. Findings and limits, study-wide: Spike-specific TCR breadth rose after two AZD1222 doses, and depth rose as well. Vaccine-associated CD4 TCRs spanned spike, dominant at 160-218 and 743-854. Sampled repertoires all dated from after the peak T cell response.

This table comes from immunoSEQ multiplex PCR, and its TCRdb copy is limited to in-frame clones, with some not included. The table includes 140,000 to 150,000 clones, about 93% detected once. Regarding this clone: Its antigen is undetermined.

The germline V and J ends were trimmed by 0 bases and 9 bases, with 13 bases remaining between them. Germline V lookup: CDR1 SGDLS, CDR2 YYNGEE. The CDR3 is made up of 13 amino acids. This TCR derives from an adult in good health. This chain uses TRBV9 with TRBJ2-7, with unresolved D. This sample comprised peripheral blood, obtained on day 0 of AZD1222 vaccination. The CDR3 DNA reads as TGTGCCAGCAGCGTAGTCGAGGTGGGAATGCAGTACTTC. It encodes CASSVVEVGMQYF.